What follows is one TCR beta chain and its context. Its antigen remains unknown. It was with 60 Vbeta and 13 Jbeta primers that the PCR ran. Profiled with immunoSEQ multiplex PCR; TCRdb holds only in-frame clones, not every one. The table lists some 190,000 clones, 82% of them singletons. This sample is part of a study of cytomegalovirus exposure and HLA in healthy donors. Study-level background: Around 85 million unique TCRs from HLA-typed donors were held in an early data release. In terms of ancestry, the Caucasian-associated cluster contained roughly 81% of the roughly 400 genotyped donors. Regarding the study as a whole: In the analysis, some V segments, TRBV6-2 and TRBV6-3 included, were excluded as indistinguishable. There were over 150 TCR beta chains listed as cytomegalovirus-associated.

Germline values: CDR1 ENHRY, CDR2 SYGVKD. The CDR3 length is 17 residues. V dropped 8 bases and J dropped 6; count of bases not matched to a gene: 21. The gene calls are TRBV10-3 and TRBJ2-7; 8 positions match TRBD1. The sequenced sample was PBMCs. This clonotype originated in a man between 35 and 55 years old in good health and CMV-seronegative. The CDR3 sequence: CAIGGLTGQGHLGEQYF. The CDR3 DNA is TGTGCCATCGGGGGTTTAACCGGACAGGGCCATCTGGGCGAGCAGTACTTC.